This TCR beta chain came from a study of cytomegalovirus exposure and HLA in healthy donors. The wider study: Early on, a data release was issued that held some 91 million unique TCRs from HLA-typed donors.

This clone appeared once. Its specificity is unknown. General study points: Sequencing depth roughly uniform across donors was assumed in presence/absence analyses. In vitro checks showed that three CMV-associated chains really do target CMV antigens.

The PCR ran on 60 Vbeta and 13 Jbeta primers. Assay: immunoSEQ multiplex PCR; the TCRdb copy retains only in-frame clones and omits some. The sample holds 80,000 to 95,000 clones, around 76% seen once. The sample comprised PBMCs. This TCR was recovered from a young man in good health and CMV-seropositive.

DNA for the CDR3: TGTGCCAGCAGCGTAGCCGTACCGAGCTGGGCCAACGTCCTGACTTTC. Translated: CASSVAVPSWANVLTF. The chain links TRBV9 to TRBJ2-6; D is unresolved. CDR3 length: 16 residues. V was shortened by 0 bases and J by 5 bases, with 12 bases between the two germline ends. Germline-derived CDR1 and CDR2 are SGDLS and YYNGEE. The variable domain in full, completed from reference TRBV9 and TRBJ2-6, reads DSGVTQTPKHLITATGQRVTLRCSPRSGDLSVYWYQQSLDQGLQFLIQYYNGEERAKGNILERFSAQQFPDLHSELNLSSLELGDSALYFCASSVAVPSWANVLTFGAGSRLTVL.